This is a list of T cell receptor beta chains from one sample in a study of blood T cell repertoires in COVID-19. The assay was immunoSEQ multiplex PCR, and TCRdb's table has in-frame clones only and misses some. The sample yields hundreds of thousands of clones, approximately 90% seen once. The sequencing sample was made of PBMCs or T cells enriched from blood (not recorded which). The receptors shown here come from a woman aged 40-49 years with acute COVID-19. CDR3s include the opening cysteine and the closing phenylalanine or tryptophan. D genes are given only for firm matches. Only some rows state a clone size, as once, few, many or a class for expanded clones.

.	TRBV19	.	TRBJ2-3	TGTGCCAGTAGTATCAGCGGCCCCCTGAGAAAACAGCCAAGCACAGATACGCAGTATTTT	CASSISGPLRKQPSTDTQYF
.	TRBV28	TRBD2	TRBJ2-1	TGTGCCAGCAGTATGGCGGGAGGGCCCTTTTATGAGCAGTTCTTC	CASSMAGGPFYEQFF
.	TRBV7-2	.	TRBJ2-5	TGTGCCAGCAGCTTAGCGGGGCTTGGGGAGACCCAGTACTTC	CASSLAGLGETQYF
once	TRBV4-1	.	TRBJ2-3	TGCGCCAGCTCGTCAGCGGGCACAGATACGCAGTATTTT	CASSSAGTDTQYF
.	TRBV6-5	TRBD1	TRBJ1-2	TGTGCCAGCAGTTACTGGCAGGGGGCATATGGCTACACCTTC	CASSYWQGAYGYTF
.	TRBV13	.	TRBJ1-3	TGTGCCAGCAGCTTGACAGAGAGAAGGGGAGGCTCTGGAAACACCATATATTTT	CASSLTERRGGSGNTIYF
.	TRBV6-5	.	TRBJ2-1	TGTGCCAGCAAGGGCGGGAATGAGCAGTTCTTC	CASKGGNEQFF
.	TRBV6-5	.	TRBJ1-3	TGTGCCAGCAGTTACTCGAGTAGAAACACCATATATTTT	CASSYSSRNTIYF
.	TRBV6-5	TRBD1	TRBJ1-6	TGTGCCAGCAGGTGGGACAGGGCGAGTTCACCCCTCCACTTT	CASRWDRASSPLHF
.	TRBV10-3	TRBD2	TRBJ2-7	TGTGCCATCAGTAAGGGGGTAGCGGGGAGCTCCTACGAGCAGTACTTC	CAISKGVAGSSYEQYF
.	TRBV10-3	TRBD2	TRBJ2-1	TGTGCCATCAGGGATACTAGCGGGAGAGACAATGAGCAGTTCTTC	CAIRDTSGRDNEQFF
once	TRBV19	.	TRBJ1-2	TGTGCCAGTAGTTTGATTCTCTTGGCCAGCTATGGCTACACCTTC	CASSLILLASYGYTF
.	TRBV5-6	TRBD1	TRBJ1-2	TGTGCCAGCAGCCGGGACAGGGCGTCCCAAGGCTACACCTTC	CASSRDRASQGYTF
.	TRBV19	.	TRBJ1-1	TGTGCCAGTACTGACAGGCTACTGAACACTGAAGCTTTCTTT	CASTDRLLNTEAFF
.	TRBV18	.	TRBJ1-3	TGTGCCAGCTCACCGGGGAGAAACTCTGGAAACACCATATATTTT	CASSPGRNSGNTIYF